This T cell receptor beta chain was recorded in a study of cytomegalovirus exposure and HLA in healthy donors. Findings of the study overall: In the 95 to 150 validation repertoires, just under 95% of cluster scores exceeded 0, per a later analysis. The listing of 150 to 200 TCR beta chains classed them as cytomegalovirus-associated. The classifier was said to identify cytomegalovirus status with high specificity and sensitivity.

Points on this clone: Its antigen is undetermined.

V trimming: 7 bases; J trimming: 7 bases; junction bases outside the gene matches: 30. Germline assignment: CDR1 SQVTM and CDR2 ANQGSEA. The CDR3 extends over 21 amino acids. Here immunoSEQ multiplex PCR was the method, and the copy in TCRdb shows in-frame clones only, minus some. The sample shows some 80,000 clones, 95% to 96% of them seen only once. The clonotype originates from a young woman in good health and CMV-seronegative. The V call is TRBV29-1, the J call TRBJ2-2; 10 bases are shared with TRBD1. The sample taken for sequencing was PBMCs. The CDR3 here is CSAKTRRAPKTGGVYSGELFF. In nucleotides, the CDR3 is TGCAGCGCTAAAACCAGGCGGGCTCCCAAGACAGGGGGCGTTTACAGCGGGGAGCTGTTTTTT.